The T cell receptor (beta chain) under discussion was sequenced for a study of T cells in localized non-small cell lung cancer. Study conclusions and caveats: Turning up in adjacent lung were a median roughly 59 of the top 100 tumor clones. A single tumor region was sequenced, leaving heterogeneity possible.

Trimming at V came to 2 bases and at J to 9 bases, leaving 6 bases not matched to a gene. The germline V gene has CDR1 ENHRY and CDR2 SYGVKD. CDR3 length equals 14 residues. This clone occurred once. No antigen is known for it. Libraries were prepared by immunoSEQ multiplex PCR; TCRdb keeps only in-frame clonotypes and omits some of them. The sample holds about 46,000 clones, 81% seen once. The receptor comes from a man between 40 and 70 years old with stage III lung adenocarcinoma. The chain recombines TRBV10-3 with TRBJ2-1, with TRBD2 matching over 8 bases. The source material was peripheral blood mononuclear cells, sampled before any cancer treatment. For the CDR3, the DNA is TGTGCCATCAGTGAGGGCGGGGGGTTGAGTGAGCAGTTCTTC. It is translated as CAISEGGGLSEQFF.